A single sample gave rise to the 26 T cell receptor beta chains below, sequenced in a study of blood T cell repertoires in COVID-19. Sequenced by immunoSEQ multiplex PCR; TCRdb stores in-frame clones only, minus some. The table records about 200,000 clones, approximately 85% of them present only once. The sequencing input was peripheral blood. The receptors originated from a woman aged 80 or over with COVID-19, enrolled during active disease.

This clone was detected only once. The V gene is TRBV9, the J gene TRBJ2-1; D perhaps matches TRBD2 (7 bases). V gave up 3 bases and J gave up 7 bases, with 17 bases separating them. The CDR3 extends over 15 amino acids. Germline CDR1 SGDLS, CDR2 YYNGEE. CDR3 coding DNA: TGTGCCAGCAGCGAGCGCTGGGGGGGGGCGAATGAGCAGTTCTTC. It is translated as CASSERWGGANEQFF.

This clone was observed a handful of times. The chain uses TRBV28 and TRBJ1-5; TRBD1 matches at 8 bases. Germline CDR1 is MDHEN and CDR2 is SYDVKM. J gave up 6 bases and V 4 bases, and 5 bases lay outside the gene matches. This CDR3 is 14 amino acids long. CDR3 in amino acids: CASSYRGVIQPQHF. CDR3 coding DNA: TGTGCCAGCAGTTACAGGGGGGTAATTCAGCCCCAGCATTTT.

This sequence joins TRBV18 and TRBJ1-6, with 8 nucleotides matching TRBD1. There are 16 residues in the CDR3. Looked up from germline, CDR1 is KGHSH and CDR2 is LQKENI. Trimming at V came to 6 bases and at J to 6 bases, leaving 10 bases not matched to a gene. CDR3 in DNA: TGTGCCAGCTCCCTGACAGGGGTTGCCGTTAATTCACCCCTCCACTTT. Translating it yields CASSLTGVAVNSPLHF.

This clone was seen a few times. The chain employs TRBV27 and TRBJ1-1; 7 positions agree with TRBD1. V was pared by 6 bases and J by 0 bases, with 4 bases of the junction left unmatched. The CDR3 has 14 residues. The germline gives CDR1 MNHEY, CDR2 SMNVEV (reference sequence). The CDR3, as DNA: TGTGCCAGCAGCTCGACAGGGATGAACACTGAAGCTTTCTTT. This codes for CASSSTGMNTEAFF.

This chain joins TRBV10-3 and TRBJ1-1, with 8 nucleotides matching TRBD1. Germline V gene sequence: CDR1 ENHRY, CDR2 SYGVKD. V shed 6 bases and J 1 base; nucleotides not matched to a gene: 4. CDR3 length: 14 residues. The DNA for the CDR3 is TGTGCCATCAGGGGGACAGGCCAGAACACTGAAGCTTTCTTT. It encodes CAIRGTGQNTEAFF.

The CDR3 nucleotides read TGTGCCAGCAGACCAGGGACAGGGGAAGAGACCCAGTACTTC. Its translation is CASRPGTGEETQYF. This sequence joins TRBV27 and TRBJ2-5; 10 bases are a match to TRBD1. In germline, CDR1 is MNHEY, CDR2 SMNVEV (reference sequence). The trim removed 6 bases at V and 3 bases at J, leaving 4 bases unmatched. The CDR3 consists of 14 residues.

V usage is TRBV5-1 and J usage is TRBJ1-2; tentative D call: TRBD1 (5 bases). V was pared by 0 bases and J by 8 bases, with 14 bases between. The CDR3 covers 14 residues. Germline-derived CDR1 and CDR2 are SGHRS and YFSETQ. CDR3 sequence: CASSLGQISRGYTF. In DNA form, the CDR3 reads TGCGCCAGCAGCTTGGGACAGATCTCTCGGGGCTACACCTTC.

This clone occurred a few times. This rearrangement joins TRBV5-1 to TRBJ1-4, with 9 positions matching TRBD1. This CDR3 has 14 amino acids. The germline V gene encodes CDR1 SGHRS and CDR2 YFSETQ. Trimming took 3 bases from V and 5 from J; bases not matched to a gene: 2. The CDR3 region has the DNA TGCGCCAGCAGCTCCGGGACAGGGAATGAAAAACTGTTTTTT. Translated, it gives CASSSGTGNEKLFF. The full variable domain, in which reference TRBV5-1 and TRBJ1-4 provide the parts outside the CDR3, is KAGVTQTPRYLIKTRGQQVTLSCSPISGHRSVSWYQQTPGQGLQFLFEYFSETQRNKGNFPGRFSGRQFSNSRSEMNVSTLELGDSALYLCASSSGTGNEKLFFGSGTQLSVL.

The chain carries TRBV25-1 and TRBJ1-2; D not certain. CDR1 and CDR2 from the germline V gene are MGHDK and SYGVNS. V was trimmed by 5 bases and J by 4 bases, leaving 17 bases between them. The CDR3 covers 15 residues. CDR3 DNA: TGTGCCAGCAGTCTTAGCGAAGCGGGAATCTATGGCTACACCTTC. This encodes CASSLSEAGIYGYTF.

The chain is built from TRBV9 and TRBJ1-3, with a possible D match to TRBD1 (5 bases). The germline V gene encodes CDR1 SGDLS and CDR2 YYNGEE. This CDR3 spans 15 amino acids. Trimming removed 5 bases from V and 0 bases from J, with 12 bases in between. CDR3 bases: TGTGCCAGCAGTGCAGGGTTCTTCTCTGGAAACACCATATATTTT. The encoded protein is CASSAGFFSGNTIYF.

This clone has just one count. The chain is built from TRBV30 and TRBJ1-6, with TRBD1 identical over 8 bases. Per germline, CDR1 GTSNPN and CDR2 SVGIG (reference sequence). The CDR3 is 13 amino acids. With V trimmed by 2 bases and J by 8 bases, 2 bases remained unmatched. CDR3 DNA: TGTGCCTGGAGTTTACAGGGGGATTCACCCCTCCACTTT. Its translation is CAWSLQGDSPLHF.

The chain joins TRBV2 to TRBJ2-7, with TRBD1 matching 12 bases. Germline values: CDR1 SNHLY, CDR2 FYNNEI. The CDR3 is 14 residues long. V was pared by 7 bases and J by 2 bases, with 3 bases of the junction left unmatched. DNA of the CDR3: TGTGCCAGCAACCGGGACAGGGGGCCCTACGAGCAGTACTTC. Translating it yields CASNRDRGPYEQYF.

The chain employs TRBV18 and TRBJ2-7, with D perhaps matching TRBD1 (6 bases). The V gene lost 0 bases and the J gene lost 3 bases, with 12 bases spanning the gap. The CDR3 covers 15 residues. Germline assignment: CDR1 KGHSH and CDR2 LQKENI. The CDR3 region has the DNA TGTGCCAGCTCACCACCGGGCAGGGGAGACTACGAGCAGTACTTC. Amino acids: CASSPPGRGDYEQYF.

The sample holds one count of this clone. The chain recombines TRBV30 with TRBJ1-5; TRBD1 matches 7 bases. The V gene end was trimmed by 5 bases and the J gene end by 2 bases; junction bases not matched to a gene: 15. The length of the CDR3 is 17 residues. Germline loops: CDR1 GTSNPN, CDR2 SVGIG (reference sequence). This CDR3 is CAWDRVSYRGGNQPQHF. In nucleotides, the CDR3 is TGTGCCTGGGATCGGGTCTCCTACAGGGGAGGCAATCAGCCCCAGCATTTT. Supplemented by reference TRBV30 and TRBJ1-5, the full variable domain reads SQTIHQWPATLVQPVGSPLSLECTVEGTSNPNLYWYRQAAGRGLQLLFYSVGIGQISSEVPQNLSASRPQDRQFILSSKKLLLSDSGFYLCAWDRVSYRGGNQPQHFGDGTRLSIL.

The chain recombines TRBV19 with TRBJ1-3; unclear D gene. Germline V gives CDR1 LNHDA, CDR2 SQIVND (reference sequence). CDR3 length: 16 residues. Trimming took 1 base from V and 0 from J, leaving 10 bases between them. CDR3 amino acids: CASSIAAASSGNTIYF. The CDR3 coding sequence is TGTGCCAGTAGTATAGCGGCAGCGAGCTCTGGAAACACCATATATTTT.

This chain uses TRBV27 with TRBJ2-1; D unresolved. CDR1 and CDR2 (germline): MNHEY, SMNVEV (reference sequence). V shed 8 bases and J shed 2 bases, with 10 bases lying between them. The CDR3 runs to 13 residues. CDR3 DNA sequence: TGTGCCAGCGCGGTCCTAGCCTACAATGAGCAGTTCTTC. It yields the protein CASAVLAYNEQFF.

The chain carries TRBV6-1 and TRBJ1-2, with D possibly TRBD1 on 5 matching bases. The germline V gene has CDR1 MNHNS and CDR2 SASEGT. The CDR3 runs 13 residues. Trimming removed 6 bases from V and 2 bases from J, with 10 bases in between. As DNA, the CDR3 is TGTGCCAGCAGCCAGGGAACCAACTATGGCTACACCTTC. Its translation: CASSQGTNYGYTF.

The chain combines TRBV6-5 with TRBJ1-2, with TRBD1 as a possible D gene (6 bases). CDR1 is MNHEY and CDR2 is SVGAGI in the germline V gene. V lost 6 bases and J lost 8, with 19 bases in between. This CDR3 spans 14 amino acids. In DNA, the CDR3 is TGTGCCAGCAGCCTAAGGCCGGGGGGCCTGGGCTACACCTTC. This sequence encodes CASSLRPGGLGYTF.

This clone turned up a few times. V gene TRBV6-6 combines with J gene TRBJ2-7, with a tentative D call TRBD1 (5 bases). The CDR3 runs 14 residues. Germline values: CDR1 MNHNY, CDR2 SVGAGI (reference sequence). Trimming took off 10 bases at V and 0 bases at J, with 16 bases between the two ends. This chain's CDR3 is CATQIQESSYEQYF. As DNA, the CDR3 is TGTGCCACCCAAATACAGGAATCCTCCTACGAGCAGTACTTC.

This clone turned up a few times. The gene calls are TRBV19 and TRBJ2-7, with a possible D match to TRBD1 (6 bases). Germline V gene data show CDR1 as LNHDA and CDR2 as SQIVND (reference sequence). This CDR3 is built from 12 residues. With 10 bases removed from V and 4 bases from J, the gap between germline ends came to 14 bases. The CDR3 DNA reads TGTGCCACCAGGGGTCGATTATACGAGCAGTACTTC. Its protein is CATRGRLYEQYF.

CDR3 DNA: TGTGCCAGCAGTTACCACGGTAGCTCCTACAATGAGCAGTTCTTC. Its translation is CASSYHGSSYNEQFF. The chain combines TRBV6-2 or TRBV6-3 with TRBJ2-1; D remains ambiguous. With 2 bases removed from V and 0 bases from J, the gap between germline ends came to 8 bases. CDR3 length equals 15 residues. Germline CDR1 is MNHEY and CDR2 is SVGEGT.

Worth noting for this clone: This CDR3 is also generated by other DNA sequences in the sample. This chain joins TRBV7-2 and TRBJ2-5; 9 bases match TRBD2. V shed 1 base, J shed 2 bases, and the junction held 2 bases outside the gene matches. The germline gives CDR1 SGHTA, CDR2 FQGNSA. The CDR3 is 15 amino acids. This CDR3 reads CASSLEAGGQETQYF. The CDR3 DNA follows: TGTGCCAGCAGCTTAGAGGCGGGGGGGCAAGAGACCCAGTACTTC.

This clone has only one observation. Within the sample, other DNA sequences also encode this same CDR3. This sequence joins TRBV30 and TRBJ1-4, with 8 bases aligning to TRBD1. Unmatched junction bases numbered 3, after V lost 1 base and J lost 8 bases. Germline-derived CDR1 and CDR2 are GTSNPN and SVGIG (reference sequence). The CDR3 is 13 residues long. The CDR3 bases are TGTGCCTGGAGTGACAGGGGGAGAGAAAAACTGTTTTTT. Protein: CAWSDRGREKLFF.

This chain uses TRBV5-1 with TRBJ2-1; a weak D match, TRBD2 (5 bases). Germline assignment: CDR1 SGHRS and CDR2 YFSETQ. CDR3 length: 11 amino acids. V was clipped by 5 bases and J by 7 bases, with 7 bases between them. The CDR3 DNA follows: TGCGCCAGCAGTCGGACTAATGAGCAGTTCTTC. Its translation: CASSRTNEQFF.

The chain is built from TRBV9 and TRBJ1-3; 7 bases match TRBD1. Germline V lookup: CDR1 SGDLS, CDR2 YYNGEE. V gave up 3 bases and J gave up 2 bases; unmatched junction bases: 5. This CDR3 contains 15 residues. This CDR3 reads CASSDRGSTGNTIYF. DNA of the CDR3: TGTGCCAGCAGCGACAGGGGCTCAACTGGAAACACCATATATTTT.

This chain joins TRBV6-2 or TRBV6-3 and TRBJ2-7; 9 nucleotides align to TRBD2. J gave up 3 bases and V 6 bases, and 12 bases lay outside the gene matches. The CDR3 has 16 amino acids. The germline V gene has CDR1 MNHEY and CDR2 SVGEGT. The CDR3 here is CASRYDQWRGGYEQYF. The CDR3 nucleotides are TGTGCCAGCAGGTACGACCAGTGGCGGGGGGGCTACGAGCAGTACTTC.